This TCR beta chain is from a study of CD8 T cells in Susac syndrome. Germline assignment: CDR1 KGHSH and CDR2 LQKENI. The junction had 5 bases not matched to a gene; V was cut back by 6 bases and J by 4 bases. CDR3 length: 14 amino acids. After extraction with the RNeasy kit, about 0.5 to 1 ug of the RNA was reverse transcribed using random hexamers. The CDR3 of TCR beta was amplified by immunoSEQ multiplex PCR across 54 Vbeta and 13 Jbeta. One entry per CDR3 protein results from TCRdb running MiXCR on the immunoSEQ multiplex PCR reads. Among 55,000 to 80,000 distinct CDR3 sequences, roughly 93% were seen once, and the ten largest hold about 0.14%. Concerning this clonotype itself: Its target is unknown.

Whole-study findings and limits: Susac syndrome CD4+ T cell repertoires showed no clonal expansion.

The receptor comes from a human donor with Susac syndrome. The source material was CD4+ T cells from PBMCs. J is TRBJ1-4 and V is TRBV18; TRBD1 aligns across 7 bases. This CDR3 is CASSLGQVNEKLFF. The CDR3 DNA follows: TGTGCCAGCTCGTTAGGACAGGTTAATGAAAAACTGTTTTTT.